A single sample gave rise to the 25 T cell receptor beta chains below, sequenced in a study of T-cell memory formation after mild COVID-19. From the 5' RACE reads, TCRdb called clonotypes with MiXCR, one entry per CDR3 protein. The repertoire holds tens of thousands of distinct CDR3 sequences, with around 6.6% as singletons. The sample comprised PBMCs or a T cell subset sorted from them (not recorded which). These receptors were collected from an adult who had mild COVID-19 (a few samples of this study predate the infection). Cell type and time point are not known.

The chain's CDR3 is CAIGTGSPGANVLTF. The DNA for the CDR3 is TGTGCCATCGGGACAGGGTCCCCTGGGGCCAACGTCCTGACTTTC. This chain links TRBV10-3 with TRBJ2-6, with 9 bases lining up with TRBD1. CDR3 length equals 15 residues. CDR1 and CDR2 from the germline V gene are ENHRY and SYGVKD. J was trimmed by 2 bases and V by 8 bases; bases with no gene match: 4.

This clonotype was observed at least ten times. V usage is TRBV2 and J usage is TRBJ2-1, with D tentatively TRBD1 or TRBD2 (6 bases each). This CDR3 has 14 amino acids. Germline loops: CDR1 SNHLY, CDR2 FYNNEI. The V end was cut by 7 bases, the J end by 7 bases, with 17 bases between. CDR3 loop: CASTLRGPQNEQFF. CDR3 nucleotide sequence: TGTGCCAGCACCCTACGGGGGCCCCAAAATGAGCAGTTCTTC.

This clonotype was picked up many times. The gene calls are TRBV6-6 and TRBJ2-6; 10 nucleotides agree with TRBD1. The V segment lost 7 bases and the J segment 2 bases; nucleotides outside the gene matches: 8. Germline V gives CDR1 MNHNY, CDR2 SVGAGI (reference sequence). The CDR3 contains 17 residues. The CDR3 region is CASTRTGGIAGANVLTF. Written as DNA, the CDR3 is TGTGCCAGCACCCGGACAGGGGGTATAGCTGGGGCCAACGTCCTGACTTTC.

This clonotype has a count of ten or more. The genes are TRBV12-3 or TRBV12-4 and TRBJ2-7; TRBD2 matches at 9 bases. The CDR3 loop spans 11 amino acids. DNA of the CDR3: TGTGCTAGCGGGAGTAATTACGAGCAGTACTTC. This translates into CASGSNYEQYF.

This clonotype was seen at least ten times. V and J are TRBV12-3 or TRBV12-4 and TRBJ2-7; unclear D gene. The CDR3 runs to 14 residues. V lost 4 bases, J lost 3 bases, and 13 bases lay in between. The CDR3 protein is CASSSPVLLYEQYF. The CDR3 DNA sequence: TGTGCCAGCAGTTCCCCCGTCCTCCTCTACGAGCAGTACTTC.

At least ten counts were recorded for this clonotype. The rearrangement links TRBV7-2 to TRBJ2-7; 9 bases are a match to TRBD2. With V trimmed by 6 bases and J by 2 bases, 2 bases remained unmatched. CDR3 length: 13 residues. The germline V gene has CDR1 SGHTA and CDR2 FQGNSA. This CDR3 reads CASRAGGPYEQYF. The DNA of the CDR3 is TGTGCCAGCAGAGCGGGGGGCCCCTACGAGCAGTACTTC. Variable domain in full (rest from reference TRBV7-2 and TRBJ2-7): GAGVSQSPSNKVTEKGKDVELRCDPISGHTALYWYRQSLGQGLEFLIYFQGNSAPDKSGLPSDRFSAERTGGSVSTLTIQRTQQEDSAVYLCASRAGGPYEQYFGPGTRLTVT.

This clonotype was observed many times. This rearrangement joins TRBV2 to TRBJ2-3; 11 bases agree with TRBD1. Germline V gives CDR1 SNHLY, CDR2 FYNNEI. With 6 bases clipped from V and 3 bases from J, the junction kept 2 bases outside the gene matches. This CDR3 has 14 residues. In DNA form, the CDR3 reads TGTGCCAGCAGCCGGGACAGGGGGACAGATACGCAGTATTTT. Its translation is CASSRDRGTDTQYF.

This clonotype was recorded many times. This chain connects TRBV7-2 to TRBJ2-1; 10 bases map to TRBD2. The J segment lost 8 bases and the V segment lost 1 base, leaving 11 bases of the junction unmatched. Germline CDR1 is SGHTA and CDR2 is FQGNSA. This CDR3 is built from 17 residues. This CDR3 reads CASSLEATSGRADEQFF. The CDR3 DNA is TGTGCCAGCAGCTTAGAAGCCACCAGCGGGAGGGCCGATGAGCAGTTCTTC.

This chain connects TRBV21-1 to TRBJ2-5; the D segment call TRBD1 is taken from the table without a DNA check. TRBV21-1 is noted as a pseudogene. This CDR3 contains 13 residues. The CDR3 loop reads CASSKQGPGHQYF. In DNA, the CDR3 is TGTGCCAGCAGCAAACAGGGACCCGGACATCAGTACTTC.

The J gene is TRBJ1-1, the V gene TRBV6-5; no reliable D call. Trimming cost V 2 bases and J 4 bases, with 11 bases left between them. The CDR3 covers 14 residues. CDR1 is MNHEY, CDR2 SVGAGI, per germline. Here the CDR3 DNA reads TGTGCCAGCAGTTACAATCCGGGAATCACTGAAGCTTTCTTT. Its protein product is CASSYNPGITEAFF.

V and J are TRBV18 and TRBJ1-1; D unresolved. The CDR3 loop spans 14 amino acids. Trimming removed 3 bases at V and 4 bases at J, with 12 bases between. CDR1 and CDR2 (germline): KGHSH, LQKENI. The CDR3 nucleotides read TGTGCCAGCTCACCGGAGGGATTTGGCACTGAAGCTTTCTTT. The encoded protein is CASSPEGFGTEAFF.

This clonotype was seen at least ten times. This rearrangement joins TRBV12-3 or TRBV12-4 to TRBJ1-5; no firm D call. V was shortened by 6 bases and J by 10 bases, with 13 bases between the two germline ends. This CDR3 has 12 residues. The CDR3 spells CASSPPGSPQHF. The DNA for the CDR3 is TGTGCCAGCAGCCCTCCCGGGTCCCCCCAGCATTTT.

This chain joins TRBV11-3 and TRBJ2-2; 12 bases are shared with TRBD2. CDR3 length equals 16 residues. From germline, CDR1 is SGHNT and CDR2 YENEEA. The V segment lost 5 bases and the J segment 5 bases; nucleotides outside the gene matches: 6. The CDR3 nucleotides read TGTGCCAGCAGCGGTACCGGGACTAGCGGGACCGGGGAGCTGTTTTTT. This translates into CASSGTGTSGTGELFF.

This clonotype was observed many times. The chain joins TRBV30 to TRBJ1-3, with 8 positions matching TRBD1. CDR1 GTSNPN and CDR2 SVGIG come from the germline V gene (reference sequence). The CDR3 runs to 13 residues. Germline trimming cut 2 bases from V and 11 bases from J; bases unmatched to any gene: 8. The CDR3 reads CAWSLGQGRSIYF. The CDR3 coding sequence is TGTGCCTGGAGTCTAGGACAGGGAAGGTCCATATATTTT. Full variable domain (rest looked up from reference TRBV30 and TRBJ1-3): SQTIHQWPATLVQPVGSPLSLECTVEGTSNPNLYWYRQAAGRGLQLLFYSVGIGQISSEVPQNLSASRPQDRQFILSSKKLLLSDSGFYLCAWSLGQGRSIYFGEGSWLTVV.

This clonotype has just a few counts. The rearrangement joins TRBV2 to TRBJ1-1; no clear D. V lost 2 bases, J lost 4 bases, and 14 bases lay in between. Germline V CDR1 and CDR2: SNHLY, FYNNEI. This CDR3 comprises 15 residues. Written as DNA, the CDR3 is TGTGCCAGCAGTGAAAACCCCGGGGTAGGCACTGAAGCTTTCTTT. This encodes CASSENPGVGTEAFF. Full variable domain (remainder filled in from reference TRBV2 and TRBJ1-1): EPEVTQTPSHQVTQMGQEVILRCVPISNHLYFYWYRQILGQKVEFLVSFYNNEISEKSEIFDDQFSVERPDGSNFTLKIRSTKLEDSAMYFCASSENPGVGTEAFFGQGTRLTVV.

This clonotype was picked up many times. The genes are TRBV7-2 and TRBJ1-6; D call uncertain. CDR3 length equals 15 residues. The germline CDR1 and CDR2 sequences are SGHTA and FQGNSA. V shed 11 bases and J shed 8 bases, with 22 bases lying between them. CDR3 coding DNA: TGTGCCCTTAGTGGCCGGGTTCGGGCTGATTCACCCCTCCACTTT. This sequence encodes CALSGRVRADSPLHF.

Ten or more counts support this clonotype. The rearrangement uses TRBV7-9 and TRBJ1-2; 11 bases line up with TRBD1. The V segment lost 6 bases and the J segment 5 bases; nucleotides outside the gene matches: 8. Germline V gene data show CDR1 as SEHNR and CDR2 as FQNEAQ (reference sequence). The CDR3 extends over 15 amino acids. Here the CDR3 DNA reads TGTGCCAGCAGTTGGACAGGGGGCGCGATTTATGGCTACACCTTC. It encodes CASSWTGGAIYGYTF.

This clonotype was found a few times. The chain employs TRBV7-9 and TRBJ2-5, with D uncertain. Looked up from germline, CDR1 is SEHNR and CDR2 is FQNEAQ (reference sequence). This CDR3 contains 16 residues. V lost 3 bases, J lost 2 bases, and 16 bases lay in between. The CDR3: CASSFDLIIGQETQYF. The CDR3 nucleotides read TGTGCCAGCAGCTTTGATCTAATCATAGGGCAAGAGACCCAGTACTTC.

This clonotype showed up many times. This rearrangement joins TRBV7-9 to TRBJ2-7; 7 positions agree with TRBD1. With V trimmed by 5 bases and J by 4 bases, 2 bases remained unmatched. Germline V lookup: CDR1 SEHNR, CDR2 FQNEAQ (reference sequence). CDR3 size: 12 residues. The CDR3 here is CASSLQGYEQYF. DNA of the CDR3: TGTGCCAGCAGCCTACAGGGGTACGAGCAGTACTTC.

In this sample, this clonotype turned up a few times. V usage is TRBV20-1 and J usage is TRBJ1-1; maybe TRBD1 (5 bases). The CDR3 is 13 amino acids. Germline V CDR1 and CDR2: DFQATT, SNEGSKA (reference sequence). As DNA, the CDR3 is TGCATCCCTGGAGGGGTTAAGGACACTGAAGCTTTCTTT. It encodes CIPGGVKDTEAFF.

There are a few counts of this clonotype. In DNA, the CDR3 is TGTGCCAGCAGTTACGATCCCAGTTACACCGGGGAGCTGTTTTTT. It translates to CASSYDPSYTGELFF. The chain couples TRBV6-2 or TRBV6-3 to TRBJ2-2, with no clear D. The germline gives CDR1 MNHEY, CDR2 SVGEGT. V lost 2 bases, J lost 3 bases, and 10 bases lay in between. The CDR3 extends over 15 amino acids.

This clonotype has ten or more counts. The CDR3 DNA is TGCGCCAGCAGGGTAATGGGGACGTCGACTGAAGCTTTCTTT. Protein product: CASRVMGTSTEAFF. The chain carries TRBV5-1 and TRBJ1-1; D is possibly TRBD1 (5 bases). Germline CDR1 and CDR2: SGHRS and YFSETQ. The CDR3 sequence is 14 residues long. With 5 bases removed from V and 5 bases from J, the gap between germline ends came to 16 bases. The full variable domain, with the rest looked up from reference TRBV5-1 and TRBJ1-1, is KAGVTQTPRYLIKTRGQQVTLSCSPISGHRSVSWYQQTPGQGLQFLFEYFSETQRNKGNFPGRFSGRQFSNSRSEMNVSTLELGDSALYLCASRVMGTSTEAFFGQGTRLTVV.

This clonotype has just a few counts. The chain has TRBV2 and TRBJ1-6; TRBD1 matches at 7 bases. CDR3 length equals 15 residues. The V and J ends lost 7 bases and 9 bases, in that order; junction bases with no gene match: 12. Germline V gene lookup returns CDR1 SNHLY and CDR2 FYNNEI. CDR3 nucleotides: TGTGCCAGCAACCGACAGGGCGGGAGCGGTTCACCCCTCCACTTT. This codes for CASNRQGGSGSPLHF.

This chain joins TRBV28 and TRBJ1-1; D remains unclear. CDR3 length equals 16 residues. Germline-derived CDR1 and CDR2 are MDHEN and SYDVKM. V lost 3 bases and J 1 base, leaving 15 bases between the germline ends. The CDR3 is CASSFQYSNPNTEAFF. In DNA form, the CDR3 reads TGTGCCAGCAGTTTTCAGTACTCCAACCCGAACACTGAAGCTTTCTTT.

This clonotype was seen a few times. The chain recombines TRBV7-3 with TRBJ2-2; TRBD2 agrees at 9 bases. Germline V gene data show CDR1 as SGHTA and CDR2 as FQGTGA. The J segment lost 5 bases and the V segment lost 0 bases, leaving 4 bases of the junction unmatched. The CDR3 sequence is 16 residues long. This chain's CDR3 is CASSLTLAGSTGELFF. CDR3 DNA: TGTGCCAGCAGCTTAACTCTAGCGGGGAGTACCGGGGAGCTGTTTTTT.